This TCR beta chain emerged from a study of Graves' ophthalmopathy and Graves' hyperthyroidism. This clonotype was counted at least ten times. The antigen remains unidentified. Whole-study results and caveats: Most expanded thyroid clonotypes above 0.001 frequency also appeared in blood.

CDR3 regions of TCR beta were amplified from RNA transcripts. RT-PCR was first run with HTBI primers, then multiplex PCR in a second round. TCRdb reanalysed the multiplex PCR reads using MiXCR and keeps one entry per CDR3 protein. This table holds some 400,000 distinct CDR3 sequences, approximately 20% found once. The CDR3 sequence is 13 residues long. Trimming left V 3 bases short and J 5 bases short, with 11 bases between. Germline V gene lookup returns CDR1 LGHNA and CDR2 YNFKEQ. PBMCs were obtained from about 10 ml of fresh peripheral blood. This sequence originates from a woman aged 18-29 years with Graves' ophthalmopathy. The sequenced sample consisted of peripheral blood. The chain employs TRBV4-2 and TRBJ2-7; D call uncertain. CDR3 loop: CASSHPGSHEQYF. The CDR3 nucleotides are TGTGCCAGCAGCCACCCTGGCAGCCACGAGCAGTACTTC.